Here is one TCR beta chain with its context. This sample stems from a study of CD8 T cells in Susac syndrome. CDR3 length: 15 residues. The ends were cut back, 0 bases at V and 0 bases at J, with 6 bases in the middle. Germline CDR1 reads MGHRA; CDR2 reads YSYEKL. CD8+ and CD4+ T cells from blood underwent TCR beta sequencing. Definite or probable Susac syndrome was diagnosed using recently defined diagnostic criteria. cDNA came from approximately 0.5 to 1 ug RNA primed by random hexamers. Via MiXCR, TCRdb re-called the immunoSEQ multiplex PCR reads, giving one row per CDR3 protein. The repertoire holds about 110,000 distinct CDR3 sequences, with 94% as singletons.

The source of this sequence is a human donor with Susac syndrome. The sample taken for sequencing was CD8+ T cells from PBMCs. V gene TRBV4-1 combines with J gene TRBJ1-3; D is perhaps TRBD1 (5 bases). Written as DNA, the CDR3 is TGCGCCAGCAGCCAAGAGGGGACCTCTGGAAACACCATATATTTT. It yields the protein CASSQEGTSGNTIYF.